The clone carrying this T cell receptor beta chain appeared a single time. What it recognizes is unknown. Within the sample, other DNA sequences also encode this same CDR3. The validation cohort, a group of more than 95 subjects, included the donors and was separate from the roughly 700-subject first cohort. The sample originates from a study of cytomegalovirus exposure and HLA in healthy donors. Findings of the study overall: The tendency of first-cohort TCR clusters to co-occur in the approximately 120 validation repertoires was identified by a subsequent analysis. Testing in vitro showed a few CMV-associated chains specific for CMV antigens.

Generated by immunoSEQ multiplex PCR, the TCRdb table keeps only in-frame clones and is missing some. Of 150,000 to 200,000 clones listed, approximately 96% were seen once; the top ten hold under 0.9%. The CDR3 sequence is 16 residues long. Unmatched junction bases numbered 3, after V lost 0 bases and J lost 0 bases. The germline V gene has CDR1 SGHRS and CDR2 YFSETQ. This chain joins TRBV5-1 and TRBJ2-7, with 10 positions matching TRBD1. Sequencing was done on a sample of PBMCs. This clonotype originated in a woman aged 18-29 years in good health and CMV-seronegative. In DNA form, the CDR3 reads TGCGCCAGCAGCTTGGCCGGGACAGGGGTCTCCTACGAGCAGTACTTC. Residues: CASSLAGTGVSYEQYF.